Presented here are 5 T cell receptor beta chains from one specimen sequenced in a study of brain T cells in children with intractable seizures. Sequencing was performed with immunoSEQ multiplex PCR; in TCRdb, only in-frame clones are kept and a portion is missing. The repertoire includes 65,000 to 85,000 clones, 93% of them detected once, and 1.5% sits in the top ten. The sequencing used peripheral blood, collected at surgery. These receptors were collected from a boy younger than two with tuberous sclerosis and intractable seizures.

The chain employs TRBV9 and TRBJ2-3; 8 bases match TRBD2. V lost 0 bases, J lost 2 bases, and 2 bases stayed unmatched. There are 15 residues in the CDR3. Germline V lookup: CDR1 SGDLS, CDR2 YYNGEE. CDR3 in amino acids: CASSVGGGHTDTQYF. Here the CDR3 DNA reads TGTGCCAGCAGCGTAGGCGGGGGGCACACAGATACGCAGTATTTT.

The chain employs TRBV6-5 and TRBJ1-3; no clear D. CDR3 length: 16 residues. V gave up 6 bases and J gave up 0 bases, with 15 bases separating them. Germline values: CDR1 MNHEY, CDR2 SVGAGI. The CDR3 is CASSYRPEYSGNTIYF. The CDR3 DNA sequence: TGTGCCAGCAGCTACCGGCCAGAATACTCTGGAAACACCATATATTTT.

This chain joins TRBV30 and TRBJ2-7; a possible D gene is TRBD2 (6 bases). Trimming left V 3 bases short and J 4 bases short, with 10 bases between. Germline values: CDR1 GTSNPN, CDR2 SVGIG (reference sequence). The CDR3 is 12 residues long. The CDR3 protein is CAWSLLAYEQYF. Written as DNA, the CDR3 is TGTGCCTGGAGCCTACTAGCATACGAGCAGTACTTC.

The chain carries TRBV15 and TRBJ2-3; D is ambiguous. This CDR3 has 15 amino acids. Trimming stripped 0 bases from V and 3 bases from J, with 10 bases between. Germline V gene sequence: CDR1 LNHNV, CDR2 YYDKDF (reference sequence). The CDR3, as DNA: TGTGCCACCAGCAGAGATAGAATTGAGACAGATACGCAGTATTTT. Its protein product is CATSRDRIETDTQYF.

The rearrangement links TRBV2 to TRBJ2-7; TRBD2 matches 12 bases. The CDR3 covers 15 residues. Losses at the gene ends were 6 bases for V and 6 bases for J; bases not matched to a gene: 9. Germline CDR1 is SNHLY and CDR2 is FYNNEI. As DNA, the CDR3 is TGTGCCAGCAGACTTACGACTAGCGGGAGTGCCGAGCAGTACTTC. Its translation is CASRLTTSGSAEQYF. The whole variable domain, remainder taken from reference TRBV2 and TRBJ2-7, is EPEVTQTPSHQVTQMGQEVILRCVPISNHLYFYWYRQILGQKVEFLVSFYNNEISEKSEIFDDQFSVERPDGSNFTLKIRSTKLEDSAMYFCASRLTTSGSAEQYFGPGTRLTVT.